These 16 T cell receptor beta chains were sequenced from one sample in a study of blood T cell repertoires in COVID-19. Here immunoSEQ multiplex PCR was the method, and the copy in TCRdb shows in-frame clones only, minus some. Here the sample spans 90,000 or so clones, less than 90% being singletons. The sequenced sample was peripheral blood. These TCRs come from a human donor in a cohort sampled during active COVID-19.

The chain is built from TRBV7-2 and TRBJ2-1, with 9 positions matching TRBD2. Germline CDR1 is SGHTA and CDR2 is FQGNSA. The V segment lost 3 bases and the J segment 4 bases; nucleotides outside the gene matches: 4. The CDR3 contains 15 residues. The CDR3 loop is CASSLASGTYNEQFF. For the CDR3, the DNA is TGTGCCAGCAGCTTGGCTAGCGGGACGTACAATGAGCAGTTCTTC.

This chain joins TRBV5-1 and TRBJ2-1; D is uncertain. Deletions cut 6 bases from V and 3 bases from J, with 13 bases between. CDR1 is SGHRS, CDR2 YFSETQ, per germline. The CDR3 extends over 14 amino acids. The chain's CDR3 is CASTEPNYYNEQFF. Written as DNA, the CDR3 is TGCGCCAGCACAGAGCCGAACTACTACAATGAGCAGTTCTTC.

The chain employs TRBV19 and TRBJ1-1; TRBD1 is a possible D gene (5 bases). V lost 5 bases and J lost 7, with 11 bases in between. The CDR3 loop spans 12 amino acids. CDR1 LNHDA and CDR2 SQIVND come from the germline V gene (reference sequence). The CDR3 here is CASSSQDIEAFF. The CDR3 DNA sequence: TGTGCCAGTAGTTCACAGGACATTGAAGCTTTCTTT.

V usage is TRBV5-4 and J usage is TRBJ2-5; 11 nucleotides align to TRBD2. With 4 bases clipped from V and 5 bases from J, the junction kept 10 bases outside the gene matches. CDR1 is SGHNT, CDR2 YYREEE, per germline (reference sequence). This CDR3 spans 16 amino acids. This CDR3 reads CASSHLSGRAVETQYF. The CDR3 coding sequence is TGTGCCAGCAGCCACCTTAGCGGGAGGGCCGTGGAGACCCAGTACTTC. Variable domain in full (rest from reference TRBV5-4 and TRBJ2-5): ETGVTQSPTHLIKTRGQQVTLRCSSQSGHNTVSWYQQALGQGPQFIFQYYREEENGRGNFPPRFSGLQFPNYSSELNVNALELDDSALYLCASSHLSGRAVETQYFGPGTRLLVL.

The CDR3 loop is CAWGDRPNTEAFF. CDR3 nucleotide sequence: TGTGCCTGGGGGGACAGACCGAACACTGAAGCTTTCTTT. The chain is built from TRBV30 and TRBJ1-1; 7 positions agree with TRBD1. The V gene's germline CDR1 is GTSNPN and CDR2 SVGIG (reference sequence). The CDR3 runs 13 residues. The V gene end was trimmed by 5 bases and the J gene end by 1 base; junction bases not matched to a gene: 4.

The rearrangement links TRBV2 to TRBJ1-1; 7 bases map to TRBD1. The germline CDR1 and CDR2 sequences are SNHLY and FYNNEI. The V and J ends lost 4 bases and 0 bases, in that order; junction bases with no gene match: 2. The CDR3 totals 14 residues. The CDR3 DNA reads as TGTGCCAGCAGTGGGGACAGAATGAACACTGAAGCTTTCTTT. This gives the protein CASSGDRMNTEAFF.

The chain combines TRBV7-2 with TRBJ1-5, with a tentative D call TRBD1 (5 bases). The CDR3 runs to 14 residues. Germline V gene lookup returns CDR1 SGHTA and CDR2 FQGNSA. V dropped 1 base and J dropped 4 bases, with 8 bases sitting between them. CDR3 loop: CASSLVGGNQPQHF. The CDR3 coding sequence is TGTGCCAGCAGCTTAGTGGGGGGGAATCAGCCCCAGCATTTT.

Written as DNA, the CDR3 is TGTGCCAGCAGCCGTCTTAGCGGGGGGTCCACAGATACGCAGTATTTT. Residues: CASSRLSGGSTDTQYF. This rearrangement joins TRBV7-9 to TRBJ2-3, with 10 bases identical to TRBD2. The CDR3 runs 16 residues. The V segment lost 5 bases and the J segment 2 bases; nucleotides outside the gene matches: 7. CDR1 SEHNR and CDR2 FQNEAQ come from the germline V gene (reference sequence).

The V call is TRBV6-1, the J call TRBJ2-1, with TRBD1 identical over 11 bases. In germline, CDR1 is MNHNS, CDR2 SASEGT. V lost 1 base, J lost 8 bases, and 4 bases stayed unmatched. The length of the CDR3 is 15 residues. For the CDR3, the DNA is TGTGCCAGCAGTGAAGAGGGACAGGGGGGCCATGAGCAGTTCTTC. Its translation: CASSEEGQGGHEQFF.

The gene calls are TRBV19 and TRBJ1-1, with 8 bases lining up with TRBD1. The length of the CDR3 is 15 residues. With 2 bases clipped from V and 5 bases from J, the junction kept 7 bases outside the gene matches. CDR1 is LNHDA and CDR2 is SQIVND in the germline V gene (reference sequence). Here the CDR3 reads CASSIIGRGPTEAFF. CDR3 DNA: TGTGCCAGTAGTATAATCGGCAGGGGGCCGACTGAAGCTTTCTTT.

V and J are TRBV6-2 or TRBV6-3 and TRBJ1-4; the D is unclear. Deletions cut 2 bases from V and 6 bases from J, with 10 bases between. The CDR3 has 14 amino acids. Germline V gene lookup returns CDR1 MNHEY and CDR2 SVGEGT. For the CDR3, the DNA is TGTGCCAGCAGTTACCCAGGTTGGGATGAAAAACTGTTTTTT. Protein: CASSYPGWDEKLFF.

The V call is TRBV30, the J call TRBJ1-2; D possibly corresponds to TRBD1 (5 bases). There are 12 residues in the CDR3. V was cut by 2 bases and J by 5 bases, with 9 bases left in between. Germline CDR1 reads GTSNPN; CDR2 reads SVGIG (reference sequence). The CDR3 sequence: CAWSTDTYGYTF. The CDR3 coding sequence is TGTGCCTGGAGTACGGACACATATGGCTACACCTTC.

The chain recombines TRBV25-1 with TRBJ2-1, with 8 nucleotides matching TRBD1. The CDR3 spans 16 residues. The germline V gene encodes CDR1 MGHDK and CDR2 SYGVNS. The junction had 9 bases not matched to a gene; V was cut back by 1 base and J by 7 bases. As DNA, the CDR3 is TGTGCCAGCAGTGAATGGTGGCAGGGGGCTTTGAATGAGCAGTTCTTC. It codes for CASSEWWQGALNEQFF.

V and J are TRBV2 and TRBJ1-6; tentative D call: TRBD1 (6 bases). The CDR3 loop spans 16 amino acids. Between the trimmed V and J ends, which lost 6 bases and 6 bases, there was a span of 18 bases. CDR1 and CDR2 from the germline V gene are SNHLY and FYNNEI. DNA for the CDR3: TGTGCCAGCAGGAGAGTCCCGGGACAAATTAATTCACCCCTCCACTTT. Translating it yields CASRRVPGQINSPLHF.

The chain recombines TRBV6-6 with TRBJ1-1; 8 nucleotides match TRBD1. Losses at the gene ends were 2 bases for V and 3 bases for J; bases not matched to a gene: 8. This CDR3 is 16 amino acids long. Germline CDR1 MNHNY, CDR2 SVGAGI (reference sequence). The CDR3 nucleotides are TGTGCCAGCAGTTACAGGCAGGGGGCCTCTGACACTGAAGCTTTCTTT. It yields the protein CASSYRQGASDTEAFF.

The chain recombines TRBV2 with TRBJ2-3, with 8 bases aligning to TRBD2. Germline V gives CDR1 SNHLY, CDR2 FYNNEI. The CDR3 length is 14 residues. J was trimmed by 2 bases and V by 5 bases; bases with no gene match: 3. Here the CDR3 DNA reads TGTGCCAGCAGTTCAGCGGGAGACACAGATACGCAGTATTTT. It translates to CASSSAGDTDTQYF.